This is a list of T cell receptor beta chains from one sample in a study of cytomegalovirus exposure and HLA in healthy donors. Sequenced by immunoSEQ multiplex PCR; TCRdb stores in-frame clones only, minus some. The table shows just over 150,000 clones, with approximately 82% occurring only once. The source material was PBMCs. All receptors come from a woman in her fifties or sixties in good health and CMV-seropositive. CDR3s include the opening cysteine and the closing phenylalanine or tryptophan. A D gene is named only where the DNA matches it firmly. The size field is filled for only some rows; it gives once, few, many or a size class.

D: TRBD2; J: TRBJ2-1; V: TRBV7-2; size: NA; CDR3: CASSYDASGGRFF; DNA: TGTGCCAGCAGTTACGACGCTAGCGGGGGGCGGTTCTTC
D: TRBD2; J: TRBJ2-3; V: TRBV6-5; size: NA; CDR3: CASSPSGTDTQYF; DNA: TGTGCCAGCAGTCCTAGCGGGACAGATACGCAGTATTTT
D: TRBD2; J: TRBJ2-3; V: TRBV7-2; size: few; CDR3: CASSRTSGASTDTQYF; DNA: TGTGCCAGCAGCCGGACTAGCGGGGCGAGCACAGATACGCAGTATTTT
D: TRBD1; J: TRBJ1-3; V: TRBV6-6; size: NA; CDR3: CASSAGGFSGNTIYF; DNA: TGTGCCAGCAGTGCAGGGGGGTTCTCTGGAAACACCATATATTTT
D: NA; J: TRBJ2-7; V: TRBV30; size: NA; CDR3: CAWSVDPRGEQYF; DNA: TGTGCCTGGAGTGTCGACCCTCGGGGCGAGCAGTACTTC
D: TRBD1; J: TRBJ2-2; V: TRBV7-9; size: NA; CDR3: CASSRRTDRAGELFF; DNA: TGTGCCAGCAGCCGAAGAACGGACAGGGCCGGGGAGCTGTTTTTT
D: NA; J: TRBJ2-3; V: TRBV19; size: NA; CDR3: CASSNPGFTDTQYF; DNA: TGTGCCAGTAGTAATCCGGGATTCACAGATACGCAGTATTTT
D: TRBD1; J: TRBJ2-7; V: TRBV27; size: once; CDR3: CASRSPGQGPYEQYF; DNA: TGTGCCAGCAGATCGCCGGGACAGGGACCCTACGAGCAGTACTTC
D: TRBD1; J: TRBJ1-2; V: TRBV7-2; size: once; CDR3: CASRRLQGVWEGYTF; DNA: TGTGCCAGCAGGAGGCTACAGGGGGTCTGGGAGGGCTACACCTTC
D: NA; J: TRBJ1-5; V: TRBV10-3; size: NA; CDR3: CAISESGPTGQPQHF; DNA: TGTGCCATCAGTGAGTCGGGACCAACAGGGCAGCCCCAGCATTTT
D: TRBD1; J: TRBJ2-7; V: TRBV11-2; size: NA; CDR3: CASSLTGTGIEQYF; DNA: TGTGCCAGCAGCCTCACCGGGACAGGGATCGAGCAGTACTTC
D: NA; J: TRBJ1-2; V: TRBV7-9; size: NA; CDR3: CASSYHDRGPDGYTF; DNA: TGTGCCAGCAGCTACCATGACCGGGGTCCTGATGGCTACACCTTC
D: TRBD1; J: TRBJ2-7; V: TRBV7-8; size: NA; CDR3: CASSSKDRVAYEQYF; DNA: TGTGCCAGCAGCTCTAAAGACAGGGTCGCCTACGAGCAGTACTTC
D: TRBD2; J: TRBJ2-1; V: TRBV9; size: NA; CDR3: CASSVGLRVVYEQFF; DNA: TGTGCCAGCAGCGTGGGACTACGTGTAGTTTACGAGCAGTTCTTC
D: TRBD1; J: TRBJ2-7; V: TRBV5-1; size: NA; CDR3: CASSIGQGTLFYEQYF; DNA: TGCGCCAGCAGCATAGGACAGGGCACCCTATTCTACGAGCAGTACTTC
D: TRBD1; J: TRBJ2-1; V: TRBV2; size: NA; CDR3: CASSYRGAYNEQFF; DNA: TGTGCCAGCAGCTACAGGGGAGCCTACAATGAGCAGTTCTTC
D: TRBD2; J: TRBJ2-3; V: TRBV5-1; size: NA; CDR3: CASSAAASGGSDTQYF; DNA: TGCGCCAGCAGCGCAGCTGCTAGCGGGGGCTCAGATACGCAGTATTTT
D: TRBD1; J: TRBJ1-2; V: TRBV10-3; size: NA; CDR3: CAISERGQGLGGYTF; DNA: TGTGCCATCAGTGAACGAGGACAGGGATTGGGAGGCTACACCTTC
D: NA; J: TRBJ1-4; V: TRBV2; size: NA; CDR3: CASKSTGGEKLFF; DNA: TGTGCCAGCAAGAGCACAGGCGGTGAAAAACTGTTTTTT
D: NA; J: TRBJ1-6; V: TRBV6-5; size: NA; CDR3: CASSFREGAKNSPLHF; DNA: TGTGCCAGCAGTTTCCGGGAGGGAGCAAAGAATTCACCCCTCCACTTT
D: TRBD2; J: TRBJ2-2; V: TRBV10-3; size: NA; CDR3: CAIAGGSDTGELFF; DNA: TGTGCCATCGCGGGGGGCTCGGACACCGGGGAGCTGTTTTTT
D: NA; J: TRBJ2-3; V: TRBV21-1; size: NA; CDR3: CASSKANRVLGDTQYF; DNA: TGTGCCAGCAGCAAAGCGAACAGGGTATTAGGAGATACGCAGTATTTT
D: TRBD2; J: TRBJ2-1; V: TRBV27; size: NA; CDR3: CASSPAGTSIHEQFF; DNA: TGTGCCAGCAGCCCCGCAGGGACTAGTATCCATGAGCAGTTCTTC
D: NA; J: TRBJ1-2; V: TRBV27; size: once; CDR3: CASSLTRTAFYGYTF; DNA: TGTGCCAGCAGTTTGACGCGGACAGCTTTCTATGGCTACACCTTC
D: NA; J: TRBJ1-5; V: TRBV30; size: NA; CDR3: CAWSERGGRNQPQHF; DNA: TGTGCCTGGAGTGAACGAGGGGGTAGAAATCAGCCCCAGCATTTT
D: NA; J: TRBJ2-3; V: TRBV9; size: NA; CDR3: CASSVADRDTQYF; DNA: TGTGCCAGCAGCGTAGCAGACAGGGATACGCAGTATTTT
D: NA; J: TRBJ2-3; V: TRBV25-1; size: NA; CDR3: CASSLGATDTQYF; DNA: TGTGCCAGCAGCCTTGGGGCGACAGATACGCAGTATTTT
D: NA; J: TRBJ2-1; V: TRBV7-8; size: few; CDR3: CASSLARGHNEQFF; DNA: TGTGCCAGCAGCTTAGCGCGGGGGCACAATGAGCAGTTCTTC
D: TRBD2; J: TRBJ2-3; V: TRBV5-4; size: NA; CDR3: CASSARSGTSLSTDTQYF; DNA: TGTGCCAGCAGCGCACGATCCGGGACTAGCTTAAGTACAGATACGCAGTATTTT
D: TRBD1; J: TRBJ2-3; V: TRBV7-9; size: NA; CDR3: CASSLTGGSTDTQYF; DNA: TGTGCCAGCAGTTTGACAGGGGGTAGCACAGATACGCAGTATTTT
D: NA; J: TRBJ1-4; V: TRBV15; size: NA; CDR3: CATSRQITGMADEKLFF; DNA: TGTGCCACCAGCAGACAGATTACAGGGATGGCGGATGAAAAACTGTTTTTT
D: TRBD2; J: TRBJ2-2; V: TRBV6-5; size: NA; CDR3: CASRAPSGDSGELFF; DNA: TGTGCCAGCAGGGCGCCGAGCGGGGATTCCGGGGAGCTGTTTTTT
D: TRBD1; J: TRBJ1-5; V: TRBV2; size: once; CDR3: CASSAGTGRNQPQHF; DNA: TGTGCCAGCAGTGCCGGGACAGGACGCAATCAGCCCCAGCATTTT
D: TRBD1; J: TRBJ1-6; V: TRBV7-9; size: NA; CDR3: CSSSLGTTGNYNSPLHF; DNA: TGTTCCAGCAGCTTAGGGACGACAGGGAACTATAATTCACCCCTCCACTTT
D: NA; J: TRBJ2-1; V: TRBV7-3; size: few; CDR3: CASSLGNGIGEQFF; DNA: TGTGCCAGCAGCTTAGGAAACGGGATTGGAGAGCAGTTCTTC
D: NA; J: TRBJ1-2; V: TRBV5-1; size: NA; CDR3: CASSFGSTNSGYTF; DNA: TGCGCCAGCAGCTTTGGATCGACAAATTCTGGCTACACCTTC
D: NA; J: TRBJ2-1; V: TRBV27; size: NA; CDR3: CASSRIGGVGREQFF; DNA: TGTGCCAGCAGCCGAATAGGGGGGGTGGGGAGGGAGCAGTTCTTC